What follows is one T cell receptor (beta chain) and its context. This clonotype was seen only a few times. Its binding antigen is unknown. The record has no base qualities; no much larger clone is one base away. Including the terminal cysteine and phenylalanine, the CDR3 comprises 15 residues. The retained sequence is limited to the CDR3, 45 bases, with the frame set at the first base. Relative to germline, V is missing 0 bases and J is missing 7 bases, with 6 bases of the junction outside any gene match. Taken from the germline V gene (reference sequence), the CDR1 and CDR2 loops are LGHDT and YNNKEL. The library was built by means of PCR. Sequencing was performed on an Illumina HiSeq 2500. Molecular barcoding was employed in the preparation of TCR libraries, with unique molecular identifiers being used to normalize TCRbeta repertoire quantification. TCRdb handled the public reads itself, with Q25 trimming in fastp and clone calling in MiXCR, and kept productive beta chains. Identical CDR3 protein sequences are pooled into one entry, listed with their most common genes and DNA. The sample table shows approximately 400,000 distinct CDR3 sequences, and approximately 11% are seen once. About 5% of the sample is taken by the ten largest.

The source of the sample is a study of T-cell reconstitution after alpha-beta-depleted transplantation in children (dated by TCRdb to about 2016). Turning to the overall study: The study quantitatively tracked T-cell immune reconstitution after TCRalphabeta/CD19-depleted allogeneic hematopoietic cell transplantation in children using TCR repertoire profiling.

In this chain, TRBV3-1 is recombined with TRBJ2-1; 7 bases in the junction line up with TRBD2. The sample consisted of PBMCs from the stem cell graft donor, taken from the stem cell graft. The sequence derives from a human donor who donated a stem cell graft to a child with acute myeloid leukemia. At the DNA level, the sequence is TGTGCCAGCAGCCAAGACGGATACGGGAGGAATGAGCAGTTCTTC. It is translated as CASSQDGYGRNEQFF.